Each of the 27 T cell receptor beta chains below was sequenced from the same sample in a study of Ad26.COV2.S vaccination and SARS-CoV-2 variants. Sample treatment: 19 received Ad26.COV2.S at low or high dose, single or two shots; roughly five received placebo; per-sample allocation not given. Day 63 after the first injection of vaccine or placebo was the sampling time. The repertoire was sequenced with immunoSEQ multiplex PCR; TCRdb's copy has only in-frame clones and lacks some. Of about 350,000 clones listed, roughly 91% were seen once; the top ten hold around 3.7%. The specimen was peripheral blood, collected in a trial of Ad26.COV2.S vaccine versus placebo. Receptors were obtained from a person aged 18-60 years who received the Ad26.COV2.S COVID-19 vaccine or a placebo.

The chain joins TRBV29-1 to TRBJ1-4; TRBD1 matches 9 bases. Germline V gives CDR1 SQVTM, CDR2 ANQGSEA. V shed 7 bases and J 7 bases; nucleotides not matched to a gene: 13. This CDR3 is built from 15 residues. The CDR3, as DNA: TGCAGCGCCGTACAAGGACAGGGGTTTGGTGAAAAACTGTTTTTT. Its translation is CSAVQGQGFGEKLFF.

This clone was seen more than once but under ten times. The chain links TRBV12-3 or TRBV12-4 to TRBJ1-1; D is unclear. The CDR3 loop spans 12 amino acids. Trimming shortened V by 3 bases and J by 7 bases, and 9 bases separated the two germline ends. In nucleotides, the CDR3 is TGTGCCAGCAGTTTTCAGGTTGGTGAAGCTTTCTTT. Protein product: CASSFQVGEAFF.

This chain uses TRBV27 with TRBJ1-2, with D possibly matching TRBD1 (6 bases). CDR3 length: 12 residues. V lost 9 bases and J lost 3, with 11 bases in between. Looked up from germline, CDR1 is MNHEY and CDR2 is SMNVEV (reference sequence). The CDR3, as DNA: TGTGCCAGTTGGGGGGCTTACTATGGCTACACCTTC. Translated, it gives CASWGAYYGYTF.

The chain is built from TRBV25-1 and TRBJ1-2; 12 positions match TRBD1. The CDR3 covers 17 residues. Germline-derived CDR1 and CDR2 are MGHDK and SYGVNS. The junction had 7 bases not matched to a gene; V was cut back by 1 base and J by 4 bases. CDR3 protein: CASSEWGDRGQVYGYTF. Here the CDR3 DNA reads TGTGCCAGCAGTGAATGGGGGGACAGGGGGCAGGTCTATGGCTACACCTTC.

The gene calls are TRBV30 and TRBJ1-2; no reliable D call. The germline CDR1 and CDR2 sequences are GTSNPN and SVGIG (reference sequence). The CDR3 runs 14 residues. V shed 3 bases and J shed 5 bases, with 16 bases lying between them. The CDR3 loop reads CAWSPVRAQYGYTF. CDR3 DNA: TGTGCCTGGAGCCCCGTCCGAGCACAATATGGCTACACCTTC.

The gene calls are TRBV28 and TRBJ2-1, with 8 bases identical to TRBD1. This CDR3 is built from 14 residues. Trimming took 3 bases from V and 6 from J; bases not matched to a gene: 4. The germline gives CDR1 MDHEN, CDR2 SYDVKM. The CDR3 sequence: CASSFPQGGNEQFF. CDR3 nucleotides: TGTGCCAGCAGTTTCCCACAGGGGGGCAATGAGCAGTTCTTC.

V is TRBV3-1 (or the pseudogene TRBV3-2) and J is TRBJ2-5; 9 bases agree with TRBD2. CDR1 and CDR2 from the germline V gene are LGHDT and YNNKEL (reference sequence). Losses at the gene ends were 1 base for V and 3 bases for J; bases not matched to a gene: 6. The CDR3 totals 16 residues. This CDR3 is CASSQVLAGPEETQYF. CDR3 DNA sequence: TGTGCCAGCAGCCAAGTACTAGCGGGTCCAGAAGAGACCCAGTACTTC.

The chain carries TRBV5-8 and TRBJ2-1; maybe TRBD2 (5 bases). Germline V CDR1 and CDR2: SGHTS, YDEGEE. The CDR3 is 17 residues long. The V gene lost 1 base and the J gene lost 0 bases, with 14 bases spanning the gap. The CDR3 coding sequence is TGTGCCAGCAGCTTGTACGCAACGGGGAGCTCCTACAATGAGCAGTTCTTC. Residues: CASSLYATGSSYNEQFF. Based on the CDR3 plus reference TRBV5-8 and TRBJ2-1, the full variable domain is EAGVTQSPTHLIKTRGQQATLRCSPISGHTSVYWYQQALGLGLQFLLWYDEGEERNRGNFPPRFSGRQFPNYSSELNVNALELEDSALYLCASSLYATGSSYNEQFFGPGTRLTVL.

J is TRBJ1-4 and V is TRBV19; D gene unclear. The CDR3 runs to 16 residues. Deletions cut 3 bases from V and 0 bases from J, with 11 bases between. Germline lookup yields CDR1 LNHDA and CDR2 SQIVND (reference sequence). The CDR3: CASSIRTTPTNEKLFF. Written as DNA, the CDR3 is TGTGCCAGTAGTATTAGGACTACCCCAACTAATGAAAAACTGTTTTTT.

V is TRBV7-8 and J is TRBJ2-5, with D hard to call. Germline CDR1 and CDR2: SGHVS and FQNEAQ. The V end lost 1 base, the J end lost 1 base, and 7 bases lay between the germline ends. The CDR3 has 14 residues. The CDR3, as DNA: TGTGCCAGCAGCTTAGTCACGGGCCAAGAGACCCAGTACTTC. Encoded protein: CASSLVTGQETQYF.

This rearrangement joins TRBV15 to TRBJ2-5; 14 positions agree with TRBD2. The V gene end was trimmed by 5 bases and the J gene end by 5 bases; junction bases not matched to a gene: 1. The V gene's germline CDR1 is LNHNV and CDR2 YYDKDF (reference sequence). The CDR3 spans 14 residues. CDR3 residues: CATSRTSGGETQYF. For the CDR3, the DNA is TGTGCCACCAGCCGGACTAGCGGGGGGGAGACCCAGTACTTC.

V and J are TRBV7-3 and TRBJ2-2; TRBD2 agrees at 10 bases. This CDR3 has 16 amino acids. V was pared by 5 bases and J by 5 bases, with 8 bases of the junction left unmatched. The V gene's germline CDR1 is SGHTA and CDR2 FQGTGA. CDR3 in amino acids: CASSPGTSAETGELFF. In DNA, the CDR3 is TGTGCCAGCAGCCCTGGGACTAGCGCGGAAACCGGGGAGCTGTTTTTT.

The J gene is TRBJ1-1, the V gene TRBV6-6, with 11 bases fitting TRBD1. Germline-derived CDR1 and CDR2 are MNHNY and SVGAGI (reference sequence). The CDR3 contains 18 residues. V was clipped by 5 bases and J by 3 bases; unmatched bases: 14. CDR3 nucleotide sequence: TGTGCCAGCAGTCCCCAAGGACAGGGGGCGCGGTTTTACACTGAAGCTTTCTTT. Its protein is CASSPQGQGARFYTEAFF.

In DNA form, the CDR3 reads TGTGCCACCCTCCGGGGGCTGGGGTATGGCTACACCTTC. It translates to CATLRGLGYGYTF. The genes are TRBV6-5 and TRBJ1-2; TRBD1 might be the D (6 bases). The CDR3 runs to 13 residues. V was trimmed by 10 bases and J by 5 bases, leaving 17 bases between them. Germline V CDR1 and CDR2: MNHEY, SVGAGI.

V is TRBV9 and J is TRBJ2-3, with 14 bases aligning to TRBD2. This CDR3 has 21 amino acids. CDR1 is SGDLS, CDR2 YYNGEE, per germline. The V and J ends lost 0 bases and 1 base, in that order; junction bases with no gene match: 13. CDR3 in DNA: TGTGCCAGCAGCGTAGCTACCTGGACTAGCGGGGGGTCCCCAGGCACAGATACGCAGTATTTT. Translated, it gives CASSVATWTSGGSPGTDTQYF.

V gene TRBV5-8 combines with J gene TRBJ1-2; maybe TRBD1 (5 bases). This CDR3 is built from 13 residues. Germline V CDR1 and CDR2: SGHTS, YDEGEE. V dropped 4 bases and J dropped 4 bases, with 11 bases sitting between them. In DNA, the CDR3 is TGTGCCAGCAGCGTGGGACCGATCTATGGCTACACCTTC. It yields the protein CASSVGPIYGYTF.

This chain uses TRBV19 with TRBJ1-1; 8 positions agree with TRBD1. In germline, CDR1 is LNHDA, CDR2 SQIVND (reference sequence). There are 15 residues in the CDR3. V dropped 5 bases and J dropped 8; count of bases not matched to a gene: 13. CDR3 nucleotide sequence: TGTGCCAGTAGTCTACGGACAGGGCGGAGTACCGAAGCTTTCTTT. This gives the protein CASSLRTGRSTEAFF.

The chain has TRBV9 and TRBJ1-2, with a possible D match to TRBD1 (6 bases). V was cut by 6 bases and J by 2 bases, with 17 bases left in between. Per the germline V gene, CDR1 is SGDLS and CDR2 is YYNGEE. This CDR3 is 15 amino acids long. The CDR3 reads CASNPAPGANYGYTF. The CDR3 nucleotides read TGTGCCAGCAACCCCGCCCCGGGGGCCAACTATGGCTACACCTTC.

This sequence joins TRBV3-1 (or the pseudogene TRBV3-2) and TRBJ1-1; D possibly corresponds to TRBD1 (5 bases). Trimming left V 0 bases short and J 2 bases short, with 7 bases between. The CDR3 loop spans 14 amino acids. The germline CDR1 and CDR2 sequences are LGHDT and YNNKEL (reference sequence). CDR3 sequence: CASSQDTGNTEAFF. The CDR3 nucleotides read TGTGCCAGCAGCCAAGATACAGGAAACACTGAAGCTTTCTTT.

The V gene is TRBV5-1, the J gene TRBJ2-7, with TRBD2 identical over 7 bases. Trimming removed 2 bases from V and 2 bases from J; junction bases left unmatched: 13. Germline V gives CDR1 SGHRS, CDR2 YFSETQ. CDR3 length: 17 amino acids. The CDR3 loop reads CASSFLRSGTMAYEQYF. In DNA, the CDR3 is TGCGCCAGCAGCTTTTTGCGTTCCGGGACTATGGCCTACGAGCAGTACTTC.

This clone was detected once. The chain couples TRBV7-2 to TRBJ2-7; 8 nucleotides align to TRBD2. Germline V CDR1 and CDR2: SGHTA, FQGNSA. V shed 4 bases, J shed 3 bases, and the junction held 11 bases outside the gene matches. The CDR3 has 16 residues. The CDR3 bases are TGTGCCAGCAGCTCAGACCTCGAGACTAGCGTCTACGAGCAGTACTTC. It encodes CASSSDLETSVYEQYF.

J is TRBJ1-6 and V is TRBV24-1; no clear D. The CDR3 runs to 20 residues. CDR1 is KGHDR, CDR2 SFDVKD, per germline. Trimming shortened V by 4 bases and J by 5 bases, and 26 bases separated the two germline ends. The CDR3 DNA follows: TGTGCCACCAGTGAAGTTGACATATTGCCCACTTTAGAAAATAATTCACCCCTCCACTTT. This encodes CATSEVDILPTLENNSPLHF.

This clone occurred once. The J gene is TRBJ2-7, the V gene TRBV14; maybe TRBD1 (6 bases). Germline V lookup: CDR1 SGHDN, CDR2 FVKESK. The CDR3 covers 17 residues. The ends were cut back, 0 bases at V and 7 bases at J, with 22 bases in the middle. CDR3 DNA: TGTGCCAGCAGCCAAGATTGGGGAACAGGGTCGGGACCAGAGCAGTACTTC. As protein: CASSQDWGTGSGPEQYF. The full variable domain, rest sourced from reference TRBV14 and TRBJ2-7, is EAGVTQFPSHSVIEKGQTVTLRCDPISGHDNLYWYRRVMGKEIKFLLHFVKESKQDESGMPNNRFLAERTGGTYSTLKVQPAELEDSGVYFCASSQDWGTGSGPEQYFGPGTRLTVT.

This clone was seen a single time. The gene calls are TRBV15 and TRBJ1-1; D ambiguous. The V and J ends lost 0 bases and 5 bases respectively, with 7 bases between them. CDR3 length equals 13 residues. Germline V gene lookup returns CDR1 LNHNV and CDR2 YYDKDF (reference sequence). The CDR3 loop is CATSRDVGTEAFF. The CDR3 DNA follows: TGTGCCACCAGCAGAGATGTGGGGACTGAAGCTTTCTTT.

This chain joins TRBV6-5 and TRBJ2-3; D remains unclear. Germline V gene data show CDR1 as MNHEY and CDR2 as SVGAGI. The CDR3 covers 14 residues. Trimming left V 0 bases short and J 4 bases short, with 8 bases between. Written as DNA, the CDR3 is TGTGCCAGCAGTTACTCGCCAGGCCCAGATACGCAGTATTTT. Protein: CASSYSPGPDTQYF.

V and J are TRBV5-6 and TRBJ1-1, with 9 bases that match TRBD1. Germline CDR1 SGHDT, CDR2 YYEEEE. The V and J ends lost 3 bases and 4 bases, in that order; junction bases with no gene match: 1. The CDR3 spans 13 residues. CDR3 DNA sequence: TGTGCCAGCAGCTCGACAGGGGGCACTGAAGCTTTCTTT. Residues: CASSSTGGTEAFF.

The rearrangement joins TRBV4-1 to TRBJ2-3; D is unclear. The V and J ends lost 1 base and 6 bases respectively, with 5 bases between them. Germline CDR1 MGHRA, CDR2 YSYEKL. This CDR3 is built from 12 residues. In DNA, the CDR3 is TGCGCCAGCAGCCAAGTGGGTGATACGCAGTATTTT. Amino acids: CASSQVGDTQYF.